This T cell receptor (beta chain) stems from a study of spatial heterogeneity in lung cancer. Across the whole study: Detection of beta-chain sequences consistently exceeded that of alpha-chain sequences. Across the raw uncorrected reads, a unique TCR and UMI combination was observed, on average, more than ten times.

Time point noted: sample taken at primary tumor resection. No cells were sorted before sequencing. The whole RNA sequenced was extracted from tumor, nontumor lung or frozen PBMC. Patients with untreated early-stage non-small cell lung cancer, numbering some 72, were the donors. Each molecule of TCR cDNA was tagged with one unique molecular identifier. TCRdb ran MiXCR on the 5' RACE reads and lists one entry per CDR3 protein. The profile shows 10,000 to 15,000 distinct CDR3 sequences, 5.2% of them singletons. V lost 9 bases, J lost 6 bases, and 16 bases lay in between. Germline CDR1 and CDR2: KGHDR and SFDVKD. The CDR3 sequence is 13 residues long. This clonotype was recorded many times. This beta chain slipped into a library made for alpha chains as a stray read, so its size is not meaningful.

The receptor was isolated from a human donor with early-stage non-small cell lung cancer. The V and J genes are TRBV24-1 and TRBJ2-5; D perhaps matches TRBD1 (6 bases). The sample here was lung tumor tissue, taken at surgery. CDR3 region: CATSPQGIKTQYF. In nucleotides, the CDR3 is TGTGCCACCTCCCCCCAGGGGATAAAGACCCAGTACTTC.